The clone carrying this T cell receptor beta chain was detected only once. Germline CDR1 reads MDHEN; CDR2 reads SYDVKM. V lost 2 bases and J lost 1, with 10 bases in between. The CDR3 extends over 15 amino acids. In the authors' workflow: The authors estimated nucleated cell counts from reference gene primer amplification. Only in-frame clones appear in the TCRdb table, and some are missing; sequencing was by immunoSEQ multiplex PCR. V, J and clone size were drawn from that table, and D and trimming were deduced from the DNA. The repertoire holds about 270,000 clones, with roughly 84% as singletons. These data belong to a study of blood T cell repertoires in COVID-19. Turning to the study itself: The study drew acute and convalescent COVID-19 samples from the United States, Italy and Spain. The analysed material was cDNA or gDNA that came from T cells, B-cell-depleted T cells, or PBMCs.

The source material was peripheral blood. The TCR originated in a woman between 18 and 30 years old with acute or convalescent COVID-19. This chain connects TRBV28 to TRBJ2-3; TRBD2 might be the D (6 bases). The CDR3 region has the DNA TGTGCCAGCAGTTTAGGAGGGGCCCGCACAGATACGCAGTATTTT. Amino acid sequence: CASSLGGARTDTQYF.